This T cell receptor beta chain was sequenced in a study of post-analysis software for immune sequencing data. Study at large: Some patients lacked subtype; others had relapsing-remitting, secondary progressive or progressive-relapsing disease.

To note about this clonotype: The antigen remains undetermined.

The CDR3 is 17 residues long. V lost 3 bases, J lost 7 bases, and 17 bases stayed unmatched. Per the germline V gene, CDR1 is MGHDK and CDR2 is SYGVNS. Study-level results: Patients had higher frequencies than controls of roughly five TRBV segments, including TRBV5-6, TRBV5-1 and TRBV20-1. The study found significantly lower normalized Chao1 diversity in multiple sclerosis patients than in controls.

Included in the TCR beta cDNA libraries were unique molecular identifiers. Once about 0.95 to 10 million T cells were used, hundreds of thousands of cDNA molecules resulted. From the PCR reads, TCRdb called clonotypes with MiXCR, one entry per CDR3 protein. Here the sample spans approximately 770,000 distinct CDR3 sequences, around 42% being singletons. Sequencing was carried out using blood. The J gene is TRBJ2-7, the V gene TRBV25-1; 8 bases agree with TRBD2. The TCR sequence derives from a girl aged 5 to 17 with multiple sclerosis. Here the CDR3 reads CASSDGITGGLSWEQYF. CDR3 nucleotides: TGTGCCAGCAGTGACGGTATAACGGGAGGGCTATCGTGGGAGCAGTACTTC.